This passage covers 9 T cell receptor beta chains from one sample sequenced in a study of OX40 agonist ivuxolimab in advanced cancers. The protocol was immunoSEQ multiplex PCR, while the TCRdb copy is restricted to in-frame clones and leaves out a portion. The sample contains about 58,000 clones, approximately 86% of which appear only once. The sample was CD4+ or CD8+ T cells sorted from blood, taken in a trial of the OX40 agonist ivuxolimab. The source of these receptors is an adult with an advanced solid tumor such as melanoma, head and neck, liver or kidney cancer.

The gene calls are TRBV4-2 and TRBJ2-1, with TRBD1 as a possible D gene (5 bases). The CDR3 loop spans 15 amino acids. Germline assignment: CDR1 LGHNA and CDR2 YNFKEQ. V dropped 0 bases and J dropped 6 bases, with 12 bases sitting between them. The CDR3 DNA reads TGTGCCAGCAGCCAAGATCCCAGACAGTCCAATGAGCAGTTCTTC. Its protein is CASSQDPRQSNEQFF.

This clone was seen a single time. The V and J genes are TRBV9 and TRBJ2-3, with 9 bases matching TRBD1. The junction had 12 bases not matched to a gene; V was cut back by 0 bases and J by 7 bases. This CDR3 region has 17 residues. Germline V gene lookup returns CDR1 SGDLS and CDR2 YYNGEE. The CDR3 nucleotides read TGTGCCAGCAGCGTAGAAATCTGGGGGACAGGGACGAATACGCAGTATTTT. Its protein is CASSVEIWGTGTNTQYF.

This clone has a handful of counts. V and J are TRBV18 and TRBJ1-2, with 8 bases aligning to TRBD1. Germline V gene sequence: CDR1 KGHSH, CDR2 LQKENI. J gave up 6 bases and V 3 bases, and 9 bases lay outside the gene matches. The CDR3 totals 15 residues. CDR3 bases: TGTGCCAGCTCACCTCCTACAGGGGGTAGCAATGGCTACACCTTC. Translated, it gives CASSPPTGGSNGYTF.

This clone has more than one count but fewer than ten. This sequence joins TRBV4-1 and TRBJ2-5; 7 nucleotides line up with TRBD1. CDR3 size: 16 residues. Germline assignment: CDR1 MGHRA and CDR2 YSYEKL. The V gene end was trimmed by 1 base and the J gene end by 4 bases; junction bases not matched to a gene: 9. The CDR3 is CASSQAGQARPETQYF. CDR3 nucleotide sequence: TGCGCCAGCAGCCAAGCCGGACAGGCCAGGCCAGAGACCCAGTACTTC.

V gene TRBV6-5 combines with J gene TRBJ1-1, with D unclear. There are 12 residues in the CDR3. CDR1 and CDR2 (germline): MNHEY, SVGAGI. V lost 2 bases and J lost 4, with 5 bases in between. The CDR3 is CASSYVGTEAFF. The DNA of the CDR3 is TGTGCCAGCAGTTACGTGGGCACTGAAGCTTTCTTT.

This clone has only a few counts. The V gene is TRBV28, the J gene TRBJ1-5, with TRBD1 matching 7 bases. The germline V gene encodes CDR1 MDHEN and CDR2 SYDVKM. V lost 1 base, J lost 5 bases, and 2 bases stayed unmatched. The CDR3 has 14 residues. CDR3 region: CASSLSQGDQPQHF. The CDR3 DNA reads TGTGCCAGCAGTTTATCCCAGGGGGATCAGCCCCAGCATTTT.

This chain connects TRBV27 to TRBJ1-1; 9 nucleotides agree with TRBD1. Germline V gene data show CDR1 as MNHEY and CDR2 as SMNVEV (reference sequence). V lost 5 bases to trimming and J lost 2 bases; unmatched junction nucleotides: 3. The CDR3 is made up of 14 amino acids. The CDR3 coding sequence is TGTGCCAGCAGTCCGGGACAGGGCAACACTGAAGCTTTCTTT. It is translated as CASSPGQGNTEAFF.

V is TRBV5-6 and J is TRBJ2-7; D gene ambiguous. Trimming removed 0 bases from V and 0 bases from J, with 7 bases in between. The V gene's germline CDR1 is SGHDT and CDR2 YYEEEE. The CDR3 runs 14 residues. CDR3 protein: CASSLAAASYEQYF. The CDR3 nucleotides are TGTGCCAGCAGCTTGGCGGCGGCCTCCTACGAGCAGTACTTC.

This clone was picked up a small number of times. The chain recombines TRBV9 with TRBJ2-1, with a tentative D call TRBD2 (5 bases). This CDR3 region has 15 residues. Between the trimmed V and J ends, which lost 2 bases and 2 bases, there was a span of 11 bases. Germline CDR1 reads SGDLS; CDR2 reads YYNGEE. The CDR3 sequence is CASSVGAPAYNEQFF. The CDR3 DNA is TGTGCCAGCAGCGTGGGAGCTCCAGCCTACAATGAGCAGTTCTTC. The variable domain in full, with the rest retrieved from reference TRBV9 and TRBJ2-1, is DSGVTQTPKHLITATGQRVTLRCSPRSGDLSVYWYQQSLDQGLQFLIQYYNGEERAKGNILERFSAQQFPDLHSELNLSSLELGDSALYFCASSVGAPAYNEQFFGPGTRLTVL.